These 17 T cell receptor beta chains were sequenced from one sample in a study of cytomegalovirus exposure and HLA in healthy donors. Clones were read by immunoSEQ multiplex PCR, and TCRdb kept only the in-frame ones, dropping some. The data contain about 110,000 clones, approximately 88% of them singletons. Sequenced: PBMCs. The receptor source for this set is a woman in her 30s in good health and CMV-seropositive.

The rearrangement joins TRBV10-3 to TRBJ2-2, with 10 positions matching TRBD1. The CDR3 consists of 16 residues. V gave up 3 bases and J gave up 2 bases; unmatched junction bases: 3. From germline, CDR1 is ENHRY and CDR2 SYGVKD. CDR3 loop: CAISDWDRGNTGELFF. The CDR3 coding sequence is TGTGCCATCAGTGATTGGGACAGGGGAAACACCGGGGAGCTGTTTTTT.

The chain employs TRBV7-8 and TRBJ1-2; D is ambiguous. The length of the CDR3 is 14 residues. Germline lookup yields CDR1 SGHVS and CDR2 FQNEAQ. V was trimmed by 5 bases and J by 5 bases, leaving 15 bases between them. The CDR3 region is CASSDRLRVYGYTF. In DNA form, the CDR3 reads TGTGCCAGCAGCGATAGGCTCCGGGTGTATGGCTACACCTTC.

The rearrangement uses TRBV7-9 and TRBJ1-5; possibly TRBD1 for D (6 bases). Germline values: CDR1 SEHNR, CDR2 FQNEAQ (reference sequence). The CDR3 length is 18 residues. The germline V and J ends were trimmed by 0 bases and 0 bases, with 15 bases remaining between them. CDR3: CASSLAPGRGGSNQPQHF. As DNA, the CDR3 is TGTGCCAGCAGCTTAGCTCCGGGACGAGGGGGTAGCAATCAGCCCCAGCATTTT.

The genes are TRBV13 and TRBJ2-3; D not resolved. Germline CDR1 is PRHDT and CDR2 is FYEKMQ (reference sequence). CDR3 length: 14 amino acids. Between the trimmed V and J ends, which lost 2 bases and 0 bases, there was a span of 6 bases. The DNA for the CDR3 is TGTGCCAGCAGCTTATTCGGTAGCACAGATACGCAGTATTTT. Amino acid sequence: CASSLFGSTDTQYF. Full variable domain (outside the CDR3, taken from reference TRBV13 and TRBJ2-3): AAGVIQSPRHLIKEKRETATLKCYPIPRHDTVYWYQQGPGQDPQFLISFYEKMQSDKGSIPDRFSAQQFSDYHSELNMSSLELGDSALYFCASSLFGSTDTQYFGPGTRLTVL.

The genes are TRBV18 and TRBJ2-5, with 14 bases that match TRBD2. Germline V gene data show CDR1 as KGHSH and CDR2 as LQKENI. The V gene end was trimmed by 3 bases and the J gene end by 2 bases; junction bases not matched to a gene: 11. The CDR3 covers 19 residues. The CDR3 nucleotides are TGTGCCAGCTCACCGGGGCTTGGACTAGCGGGGGGTTCGCAAGAGACCCAGTACTTC. It specifies CASSPGLGLAGGSQETQYF.

In DNA, the CDR3 is TGTGCCAGCAGCGTATCCGGGGAGACTCCCGGAAACACCATATATTTT. It codes for CASSVSGETPGNTIYF. V is TRBV9 and J is TRBJ1-3; D uncertain. CDR1 and CDR2 from the germline V gene are SGDLS and YYNGEE. The length of the CDR3 is 16 residues. Trimming removed 1 base from V and 4 bases from J, with 15 bases in between.

The chain combines TRBV9 with TRBJ1-1; 11 bases are shared with TRBD1. Germline V gene data show CDR1 as SGDLS and CDR2 as YYNGEE. The CDR3 contains 16 residues. V lost 4 bases, J lost 6 bases, and 11 bases stayed unmatched. Written as DNA, the CDR3 is TGTGCCAGCAGCTCCAGTAGGACAGGGGGCGTGCCTGAAGCTTTCTTT. Translated, it gives CASSSSRTGGVPEAFF. The full variable domain, its missing parts supplied by reference TRBV9 and TRBJ1-1, is DSGVTQTPKHLITATGQRVTLRCSPRSGDLSVYWYQQSLDQGLQFLIQYYNGEERAKGNILERFSAQQFPDLHSELNLSSLELGDSALYFCASSSSRTGGVPEAFFGQGTRLTVV.

V and J are TRBV27 and TRBJ1-2; 9 positions agree with TRBD1. The CDR3 is 14 residues long. The V gene end was trimmed by 5 bases and the J gene end by 8 bases; junction bases not matched to a gene: 9. The V gene's germline CDR1 is MNHEY and CDR2 SMNVEV (reference sequence). The CDR3 spells CASSPQQGAMGYTF. As DNA, the CDR3 is TGTGCCAGCAGTCCCCAACAGGGGGCAATGGGCTACACCTTC.

The gene calls are TRBV7-6 and TRBJ1-3, with unresolved D. The V end lost 5 bases, the J end lost 4 bases, and 12 bases lay between the germline ends. The CDR3 length is 14 residues. The germline V gene encodes CDR1 SGHVS and CDR2 FNYEAQ. CDR3 protein: CASSHGGYGNTIYF. CDR3 sequence (DNA): TGTGCCAGCAGCCACGGAGGGTACGGAAACACCATATATTTT. Combining the CDR3 with reference TRBV7-6 and TRBJ1-3 gives the whole variable domain GAGVSQSPRYKVTKRGQDVALRCDPISGHVSLYWYRQALGQGPEFLTYFNYEAQQDKSGLPNDRFSAERPEGSISTLTIQRTEQRDSAMYRCASSHGGYGNTIYFGEGSWLTVV.

The CDR3 region has the DNA TGTGCCAGCAGTTCCCCGACGGGGGGGAATACGCAGTATTTT. Translating gives CASSSPTGGNTQYF. The rearrangement joins TRBV28 to TRBJ2-3, with TRBD2 identical over 8 bases. The germline gives CDR1 MDHEN, CDR2 SYDVKM. CDR3 size: 14 residues. The trim removed 4 bases at V and 7 bases at J, leaving 7 bases unmatched.

This chain connects TRBV7-2 to TRBJ2-5; 9 bases line up with TRBD2. Looked up from germline, CDR1 is SGHTA and CDR2 is FQGNSA. CDR3 length equals 14 residues. Unmatched junction bases numbered 8, after V lost 7 bases and J lost 5 bases. This CDR3 reads CASTPAGGLETQYF. The CDR3 DNA reads as TGTGCCAGCACCCCAGCGGGGGGCTTGGAGACCCAGTACTTC.

This rearrangement joins TRBV5-1 to TRBJ2-7, with 7 bases lining up with TRBD2. CDR3 length: 16 residues. J gave up 5 bases and V 3 bases, and 14 bases lay outside the gene matches. Per the germline V gene, CDR1 is SGHRS and CDR2 is YFSETQ. The CDR3 DNA reads as TGCGCCAGCAGCTACCTCGGGGAGGGGAGGTCGGACGAGCAGTACTTC. This sequence encodes CASSYLGEGRSDEQYF.

The table lists this clone with a few counts. The genes are TRBV6-6 and TRBJ1-1; 11 bases agree with TRBD1. Germline V lookup: CDR1 MNHNY, CDR2 SVGAGI (reference sequence). Losses at the gene ends were 6 bases for V and 5 bases for J; bases not matched to a gene: 11. The length of the CDR3 is 16 residues. The CDR3 protein is CASSSGQGAGRTEAFF. The DNA for the CDR3 is TGTGCCAGCAGCTCTGGACAGGGGGCCGGAAGGACTGAAGCTTTCTTT.

A single count supports this clone. The J gene is TRBJ2-3, the V gene TRBV5-6, with TRBD1 identical over 7 bases. Germline V lookup: CDR1 SGHDT, CDR2 YYEEEE. There are 14 residues in the CDR3. J was trimmed by 1 base and V by 3 bases; bases with no gene match: 2. CDR3 nucleotides: TGTGCCAGCAGCTACGGACAGGGCACAGATACGCAGTATTTT. Amino acid sequence: CASSYGQGTDTQYF.

V and J are TRBV11-3 and TRBJ2-1, with a tentative D call TRBD2 (5 bases). Trimming took off 3 bases at V and 0 bases at J, with 9 bases between the two ends. CDR1 SGHNT and CDR2 YENEEA come from the germline V gene. The CDR3 is 15 amino acids. The CDR3 DNA is TGTGCCAGCAGCTTGATGGGGAGCTCCTACAATGAGCAGTTCTTC. It is translated as CASSLMGSSYNEQFF. The whole variable domain, filled in from reference TRBV11-3 and TRBJ2-1, reads EAGVVQSPRYKIIEKKQPVAFWCNPISGHNTLYWYLQNLGQGPELLIRYENEEAVDDSQLPKDRFSAERLKGVDSTLKIQPAELGDSAVYLCASSLMGSSYNEQFFGPGTRLTVL.

The chain uses TRBV5-6 and TRBJ2-7, with D tentatively TRBD1 (6 bases). The CDR3 runs to 13 residues. Per the germline V gene, CDR1 is SGHDT and CDR2 is YYEEEE. Trimming removed 2 bases at V and 4 bases at J, with 10 bases between. CDR3 sequence (DNA): TGTGCCAGCAGCTTTGGACAGATGTACGAGCAGTACTTC. This translates into CASSFGQMYEQYF.

As DNA, the CDR3 is TGCGCCAGCAGCTTACGGGAGGGGGCAAGCTCCTACGAGCAGTACTTC. Amino acid sequence: CASSLREGASSYEQYF. The chain recombines TRBV5-1 with TRBJ2-7, with D possibly matching TRBD2 (8 bases). Per the germline V gene, CDR1 is SGHRS and CDR2 is YFSETQ. V shed 2 bases and J shed 0 bases, with 15 bases lying between them. CDR3 size: 16 residues.